The 29 T cell receptor beta chains listed next were all sequenced from one sample in a study of blood T cell repertoires in COVID-19. Here immunoSEQ multiplex PCR was the method, and the copy in TCRdb shows in-frame clones only, minus some. In the table there are about 150,000 clones, roughly 80% of which are singletons. The sample taken for sequencing was peripheral blood. The receptor source for this set is an older man with acute or convalescent COVID-19.

The rearrangement uses TRBV4-1 and TRBJ2-1, with TRBD2 identical over 8 bases. V trimming: 4 bases; J trimming: 4 bases; junction bases outside the gene matches: 12. The CDR3 extends over 17 amino acids. The germline V gene has CDR1 MGHRA and CDR2 YSYEKL. This chain's CDR3 is CASSRSGGTRGYNEQFF. In DNA form, the CDR3 reads TGCGCCAGCAGCCGATCAGGAGGGACTAGGGGGTACAATGAGCAGTTCTTC.

The gene calls are TRBV19 and TRBJ2-5, with 7 bases identical to TRBD2. The V gene's germline CDR1 is LNHDA and CDR2 SQIVND (reference sequence). The CDR3 has 14 residues. The ends lost 2 bases at V and 3 bases at J; junction bases unmatched: 3. The CDR3 loop reads CASSIRGGKETQYF. The CDR3 DNA follows: TGTGCCAGTAGTATAAGGGGAGGGAAAGAGACCCAGTACTTC.

This clone was counted between two and nine times. This chain uses TRBV29-1 with TRBJ1-2; 8 bases fit TRBD1. The CDR3 covers 12 residues. V gave up 4 bases and J gave up 8 bases; unmatched junction bases: 6. CDR1 is SQVTM and CDR2 is ANQGSEA in the germline V gene. The CDR3 loop reads CSVGQGPGGYTF. CDR3 coding DNA: TGCAGCGTTGGACAGGGGCCCGGGGGCTACACCTTC.

The CDR3: CARPLGREGGTGELFF. The CDR3 DNA reads as TGTGCCCGCCCCCTGGGGCGGGAGGGGGGGACCGGGGAGCTGTTTTTT. The chain uses TRBV6-8 and TRBJ2-2; 9 bases match TRBD2. J was trimmed by 5 bases and V by 11 bases; bases with no gene match: 15. This CDR3 has 16 amino acids. In germline, CDR1 is MNHGY, CDR2 SAAAGT.

The J gene is TRBJ1-1, the V gene TRBV6-1; 7 nucleotides match TRBD1. Per the germline V gene, CDR1 is MNHNS and CDR2 is SASEGT. This CDR3 contains 16 residues. The trim removed 1 base at V and 0 bases at J, leaving 5 bases unmatched. CDR3 protein: CASSEGRQGLNTEAFF. CDR3 DNA: TGTGCCAGCAGTGAAGGGCGACAGGGTTTGAACACTGAAGCTTTCTTT.

The gene calls are TRBV19 and TRBJ2-6; D not resolved. This CDR3 has 15 residues. V was trimmed by 7 bases and J by 1 base, leaving 11 bases between them. Germline V gene lookup returns CDR1 LNHDA and CDR2 SQIVND (reference sequence). CDR3 sequence: CASTPRPSGANVLTF. Written as DNA, the CDR3 is TGTGCCAGTACCCCCAGGCCGTCTGGGGCCAACGTCCTGACTTTC.

This chain joins TRBV2 and TRBJ2-2, with TRBD1 as a possible D gene (5 bases). Deletions cut 2 bases from V and 0 bases from J, with 7 bases between. This CDR3 contains 15 residues. The germline CDR1 and CDR2 sequences are SNHLY and FYNNEI. The CDR3 DNA sequence: TGTGCCAGCAGTGAAAACAGGCCGAACACCGGGGAGCTGTTTTTT. Its translation: CASSENRPNTGELFF.

The chain carries TRBV4-2 and TRBJ1-2; 7 positions agree with TRBD1. Per the germline V gene, CDR1 is LGHNA and CDR2 is YNFKEQ. V gave up 3 bases and J gave up 6 bases; unmatched junction bases: 1. The CDR3 totals 12 residues. CDR3 amino acids: CASSQGTDGYTF. The CDR3 DNA sequence: TGTGCCAGCAGCCAGGGGACAGATGGCTACACCTTC.

The chain uses TRBV5-1 and TRBJ1-1; TRBD1 matches 7 bases. V shed 4 bases, J shed 0 bases, and the junction held 6 bases outside the gene matches. Germline CDR1 SGHRS, CDR2 YFSETQ. The CDR3 runs to 15 residues. CDR3 coding DNA: TGCGCCAGCAGCAACACCGGGACAGTGAACACTGAAGCTTTCTTT. Amino acids: CASSNTGTVNTEAFF.

CDR3 bases: TGCGCCAGCAGGCCGGGACAGCTGCAAGAGACCCAGTACTTC. Its protein product is CASRPGQLQETQYF. J is TRBJ2-5 and V is TRBV5-1; 7 bases line up with TRBD1. J was trimmed by 2 bases and V by 5 bases; bases with no gene match: 6. Germline CDR1 reads SGHRS; CDR2 reads YFSETQ. The CDR3 consists of 14 residues.

The chain combines TRBV3-1 (or the pseudogene TRBV3-2) with TRBJ2-2, with 8 bases identical to TRBD2. V shed 0 bases and J 6 bases; nucleotides not matched to a gene: 9. CDR1 and CDR2 from the germline V gene are LGHDT and YNNKEL (reference sequence). This CDR3 region has 17 residues. The CDR3 is CASSQDWAGGPSGELFF. The CDR3 nucleotides read TGTGCCAGCAGCCAAGATTGGGCGGGGGGTCCATCCGGGGAGCTGTTTTTT.

CDR3 amino acids: CASSPGGTDTQYF. As DNA, the CDR3 is TGTGCCAGCAGCCCCGGGGGCACAGATACGCAGTATTTT. The chain employs TRBV6-4 and TRBJ2-3; the D gene is possibly TRBD2 (5 bases). V lost 6 bases and J 1 base, leaving 8 bases between the germline ends. CDR3 size: 13 residues. Germline V lookup: CDR1 MRHNA, CDR2 SNTAGT.

This rearrangement joins TRBV27 to TRBJ2-7; TRBD1 matches at 7 bases. The germline V gene has CDR1 MNHEY and CDR2 SMNVEV (reference sequence). The CDR3 loop spans 16 amino acids. Trimming removed 7 bases from V and 0 bases from J; junction bases left unmatched: 12. The CDR3 reads CASTLGGRLSSYEQYF. The CDR3, as DNA: TGTGCCAGCACTCTAGGGGGCAGGTTGAGCTCCTACGAGCAGTACTTC.

The chain has TRBV7-9 and TRBJ1-2; no firm D call. The CDR3 has 14 residues. The germline V gene encodes CDR1 SEHNR and CDR2 FQNEAQ (reference sequence). Trimming pared 2 bases from V and 1 base from J, leaving 8 bases between. CDR3 coding DNA: TGTGCCAGCAGCTTAAGGGAGGGTAACTATGGCTACACCTTC. This gives the protein CASSLREGNYGYTF.

The table lists this clone with a count of one. The CDR3 spells CASSLGQITDTQYF. As DNA, the CDR3 is TGTGCCAGCAGCTTAGGTCAAATCACAGATACGCAGTATTTT. The chain combines TRBV7-8 with TRBJ2-3; D not resolved. CDR1 is SGHVS and CDR2 is FQNEAQ in the germline V gene. There are 14 residues in the CDR3. Deletions cut 1 base from V and 2 bases from J, with 7 bases between.

This clone was observed a single time. CDR3 sequence reads: CASSIGQGLGEPQHF. The CDR3 DNA reads TGTGCCAGTAGTATAGGACAGGGCCTCGGGGAGCCCCAGCATTTT. V is TRBV19 and J is TRBJ1-5, with 7 bases that match TRBD1. Germline lookup yields CDR1 LNHDA and CDR2 SQIVND (reference sequence). Unmatched junction bases numbered 8, after V lost 1 base and J lost 8 bases. The CDR3 sequence is 15 residues long. Complete variable domain (other parts from reference TRBV19 and TRBJ1-5): DGGITQSPKYLFRKEGQNVTLSCEQNLNHDAMYWYRQDPGQGLRLIYYSQIVNDFQKGDIAEGYSVSREKKESFPLTVTSAQKNPTAFYLCASSIGQGLGEPQHFGDGTRLSIL.

The rearrangement links TRBV28 to TRBJ1-6; D gene unclear. Trimming removed 4 bases at V and 7 bases at J, with 5 bases between. This CDR3 is 12 amino acids long. Germline assignment: CDR1 MDHEN and CDR2 SYDVKM. CDR3 in amino acids: CASSSGNSPLHF. CDR3 nucleotide sequence: TGTGCCAGCAGTTCGGGAAATTCACCCCTCCACTTT. Full variable domain (outside the CDR3, taken from reference TRBV28 and TRBJ1-6): DVKVTQSSRYLVKRTGEKVFLECVQDMDHENMFWYRQDPGLGLRLIYFSYDVKMKEKGDIPEGYSVSREKKERFSLILESASTNQTSMYLCASSSGNSPLHFGNGTRLTVT.

This clone has only a few counts. The chain carries TRBV14 and TRBJ1-1, with unresolved D. Germline loops: CDR1 SGHDN, CDR2 FVKESK. V was clipped by 0 bases and J by 4 bases, with 15 bases between them. CDR3 length equals 16 residues. The DNA of the CDR3 is TGTGCCAGCAGCCAAGATTTCGTGTGGGCTACCACTGAAGCTTTCTTT. Its translation: CASSQDFVWATTEAFF.

The chain carries TRBV19 and TRBJ2-3, with D tentatively TRBD2 (5 bases). V was pared by 3 bases and J by 6 bases, with 10 bases between. Germline V gives CDR1 LNHDA, CDR2 SQIVND (reference sequence). The CDR3 has 13 residues. The CDR3 nucleotides are TGTGCCAGTAGTATTATTTGGGAGGATACGCAGTATTTT. Protein: CASSIIWEDTQYF. The complete variable domain, with remaining parts taken from reference TRBV19 and TRBJ2-3, reads DGGITQSPKYLFRKEGQNVTLSCEQNLNHDAMYWYRQDPGQGLRLIYYSQIVNDFQKGDIAEGYSVSREKKESFPLTVTSAQKNPTAFYLCASSIIWEDTQYFGPGTRLTVL.

This clone was recorded only once. CDR3: CASSPWRAGTNEKLFF. The CDR3 nucleotides are TGTGCCAGCAGCCCCTGGAGGGCGGGAACTAATGAAAAACTGTTTTTT. V gene TRBV6-6 combines with J gene TRBJ1-4; no clear D. This CDR3 spans 16 amino acids. The V gene lost 6 bases and the J gene lost 1 base, with 15 bases spanning the gap. Germline V gives CDR1 MNHNY, CDR2 SVGAGI (reference sequence).

The chain carries TRBV9 and TRBJ2-1, with D hard to call. Germline V gives CDR1 SGDLS, CDR2 YYNGEE. The CDR3 spans 12 residues. The V and J ends lost 5 bases and 5 bases respectively, with 8 bases between them. DNA for the CDR3: TGTGCCAGCAGTAACAATGACAATGAGCAGTTCTTC. Its translation: CASSNNDNEQFF. Combining the CDR3 with reference TRBV9 and TRBJ2-1 gives the whole variable domain DSGVTQTPKHLITATGQRVTLRCSPRSGDLSVYWYQQSLDQGLQFLIQYYNGEERAKGNILERFSAQQFPDLHSELNLSSLELGDSALYFCASSNNDNEQFFGPGTRLTVL.

This chain connects TRBV18 to TRBJ2-5; 9 bases are shared with TRBD2. Germline V lookup: CDR1 KGHSH, CDR2 LQKENI. The CDR3 length is 16 residues. V lost 3 bases, J lost 5 bases, and 10 bases stayed unmatched. The CDR3 is CASSPLRGGAAETQYF. As DNA, the CDR3 is TGTGCCAGCTCACCTTTGCGCGGGGGGGCCGCGGAGACCCAGTACTTC.

The chain carries TRBV6-5 and TRBJ1-2; D unresolved. The V end was cut by 7 bases, the J end by 4 bases, with 16 bases between. CDR1 is MNHEY, CDR2 SVGAGI, per germline. The CDR3 spans 14 residues. The CDR3 protein is CASTPSRESYGYTF. Written as DNA, the CDR3 is TGTGCCAGCACTCCTTCACGGGAGAGCTATGGCTACACCTTC.

This chain joins TRBV19 and TRBJ2-2, with 9 bases lining up with TRBD2. CDR3 length: 16 residues. With V trimmed by 8 bases and J by 6 bases, 13 bases remained unmatched. The germline V gene encodes CDR1 LNHDA and CDR2 SQIVND (reference sequence). The CDR3 region is CASSIGRLAGSGELFF. CDR3 DNA: TGTGCCAGTTCAATAGGTCGGCTAGCGGGATCCGGGGAGCTGTTTTTT.

V gene TRBV12-3 or TRBV12-4 combines with J gene TRBJ1-2; 8 bases are a match to TRBD1. The J segment lost 4 bases and the V segment lost 6 bases, leaving 4 bases of the junction unmatched. The CDR3 sequence is 13 residues long. The CDR3: CASSTGQGYGYTF. The CDR3 nucleotides are TGTGCCAGCAGCACCGGACAGGGCTATGGCTACACCTTC.

The chain joins TRBV19 to TRBJ2-3; 8 nucleotides align to TRBD2. The germline V gene encodes CDR1 LNHDA and CDR2 SQIVND (reference sequence). J gave up 3 bases and V 6 bases, and 11 bases lay outside the gene matches. The CDR3 has 16 residues. The CDR3 bases are TGTGCCAGTAGCCCCAACGGGGGGGGCGGGACAGATACGCAGTATTTT. It yields the protein CASSPNGGGGTDTQYF.

V gene TRBV28 combines with J gene TRBJ2-7; 7 nucleotides agree with TRBD1. Germline V CDR1 and CDR2: MDHEN, SYDVKM. Germline trimming cut 2 bases from V and 2 bases from J; bases unmatched to any gene: 9. The CDR3 is made up of 16 amino acids. The CDR3 sequence is CASSLQGQWIAYEQYF. The CDR3 nucleotides read TGTGCCAGCAGTTTACAGGGACAGTGGATCGCCTACGAGCAGTACTTC.

This chain uses TRBV19 with TRBJ1-1; 7 nucleotides align to TRBD1. The germline gives CDR1 LNHDA, CDR2 SQIVND (reference sequence). CDR3 size: 12 residues. Unmatched junction bases numbered 5, after V lost 3 bases and J lost 10 bases. In DNA, the CDR3 is TGTGCCAGTAGTATTGCAGGGGGTGGAGCTTTCTTT. Translated, it gives CASSIAGGGAFF.

The rearrangement joins TRBV5-1 to TRBJ2-3, with 9 bases aligning to TRBD2. The CDR3 consists of 16 residues. CDR1 and CDR2 from the germline V gene are SGHRS and YFSETQ. With 4 bases clipped from V and 4 bases from J, the junction kept 10 bases outside the gene matches. The CDR3 nucleotides are TGCGCCAGCAGCCCCTCCCCTAGCGGGGTGGCAGATACGCAGTATTTT. As protein: CASSPSPSGVADTQYF.